The 22 T cell receptor beta chains below all came from one sample that was sequenced in a study of T cells in tuberculosis. Using immunoSEQ multiplex PCR, the repertoire was profiled, and TCRdb retains in-frame clones only, with some absent. This sample has 80,000 to 90,000 clones, with approximately 91% found just once. After thawing and overnight rest, PBMC were stained with GMM-loaded CD1B tetramer, viability dye and anti-CD3 for sorting. CD1B tetramers were loaded with Rhodococcus equi-derived C32 glucose monomycolate. The source material was CD1b-GMM tetramer-negative cells sorted from PBMCs. The receptors originated from an adult woman with latent tuberculosis.

The J gene is TRBJ2-2, the V gene TRBV6-5; D uncertain. The ends were cut back, 0 bases at V and 1 base at J, with 3 bases in the middle. The CDR3 is 14 residues long. Looked up from germline, CDR1 is MNHEY and CDR2 is SVGAGI. CDR3 coding DNA: TGTGCCAGCAGTTACTCCCTGAACACCGGGGAGCTGTTTTTT. It encodes CASSYSLNTGELFF.

This clone was recorded once. This chain connects TRBV7-6 to TRBJ2-1; 11 nucleotides agree with TRBD2. The CDR3 is made up of 17 amino acids. Germline-derived CDR1 and CDR2 are SGHVS and FNYEAQ. The junction had 10 bases not matched to a gene; V was cut back by 4 bases and J by 5 bases. The CDR3 DNA reads TGTGCCAGCAGCTACCCTAAGGGACTAGCGGCCGACAATGAGCAGTTCTTC. Residues: CASSYPKGLAADNEQFF.

The chain is built from TRBV6-5 and TRBJ2-1, with D perhaps matching TRBD1 (5 bases). With 0 bases removed from V and 6 bases from J, the gap between germline ends came to 15 bases. From germline, CDR1 is MNHEY and CDR2 SVGAGI. CDR3 length: 16 residues. CDR3 coding DNA: TGTGCCAGCAGTTACTCGTCCAGGGTTAGGGTCAATGAGCAGTTCTTC. Its translation: CASSYSSRVRVNEQFF.

The chain couples TRBV2 to TRBJ2-5; 13 nucleotides line up with TRBD2. V shed 7 bases, J shed 2 bases, and the junction held 4 bases outside the gene matches. CDR1 is SNHLY, CDR2 FYNNEI, per germline. The CDR3 runs to 15 residues. This CDR3 is CASTALAGGQETQYF. For the CDR3, the DNA is TGTGCCAGCACCGCACTAGCGGGGGGGCAAGAGACCCAGTACTTC.

The chain joins TRBV27 to TRBJ2-1; 9 bases map to TRBD2. The CDR3 contains 15 residues. Per the germline V gene, CDR1 is MNHEY and CDR2 is SMNVEV (reference sequence). Trimming at V came to 1 base and at J to 5 bases, leaving 3 bases not matched to a gene. The CDR3 DNA sequence: TGTGCCAGCAGTTTATACGGCGGGGGGGACAATGAGCAGTTCTTC. This codes for CASSLYGGGDNEQFF.

This chain connects TRBV19 to TRBJ2-2; 8 nucleotides line up with TRBD1. The CDR3 runs to 15 residues. Looked up from germline, CDR1 is LNHDA and CDR2 is SQIVND (reference sequence). V was clipped by 5 bases and J by 3 bases; unmatched bases: 5. The chain's CDR3 is CASSEGQVYTGELFF. CDR3 sequence (DNA): TGTGCCAGTAGTGAGGGACAGGTCTACACCGGGGAGCTGTTTTTT.

Only a few counts were recorded for this clone. CDR3 loop: CASSTSRVGPYQPQHF. The CDR3 DNA sequence: TGTGCCAGTAGTACCTCCCGGGTGGGGCCTTATCAGCCCCAGCATTTT. The V gene is TRBV19, the J gene TRBJ1-5; D may be TRBD1 (5 bases). The V and J ends lost 4 bases and 5 bases respectively, with 18 bases between them. The V gene's germline CDR1 is LNHDA and CDR2 SQIVND (reference sequence). The CDR3 has 16 residues.

The chain is built from TRBV5-4 and TRBJ1-2, with 8 bases fitting TRBD1. Germline V gene lookup returns CDR1 SGHNT and CDR2 YYREEE (reference sequence). Losses at the gene ends were 0 bases for V and 0 bases for J; bases not matched to a gene: 7. The CDR3 length is 17 residues. In DNA, the CDR3 is TGTGCCAGCAGCTTGGCGGCAGGGGGCAACTCTAACTATGGCTACACCTTC. It encodes CASSLAAGGNSNYGYTF.

J is TRBJ1-2 and V is TRBV29-1, with D perhaps matching TRBD1 (6 bases). Germline CDR1 reads SQVTM; CDR2 reads ANQGSEA. CDR3 size: 12 residues. Trimming took 8 bases from V and 2 from J, leaving 12 bases between them. This chain's CDR3 is CSTGTGNYGYTF. The CDR3 nucleotides read TGCAGCACAGGGACGGGGAACTATGGCTACACCTTC.

V gene TRBV6-6 combines with J gene TRBJ1-2; 8 nucleotides line up with TRBD1. With 8 bases clipped from V and 7 bases from J, the junction kept 12 bases outside the gene matches. CDR1 is MNHNY, CDR2 SVGAGI, per germline (reference sequence). This CDR3 has 14 residues. The CDR3 DNA sequence: TGTGCCAGCCTAAAATCGCAGGGGGCGCGTGGCTACACCTTC. It translates to CASLKSQGARGYTF.

The V and J genes are TRBV28 and TRBJ1-1; perhaps TRBD1 as D (6 bases). CDR3 length: 15 amino acids. V was shortened by 10 bases and J by 6 bases, with 24 bases between the two germline ends. In germline, CDR1 is MDHEN, CDR2 SYDVKM. Here the CDR3 DNA reads TGTGCCATCGGGAGGCCGGGCCTCGGGGGCGCTGAAGCTTTCTTT. Translation gives CAIGRPGLGGAEAFF. The full variable domain, rest sourced from reference TRBV28 and TRBJ1-1, is DVKVTQSSRYLVKRTGEKVFLECVQDMDHENMFWYRQDPGLGLRLIYFSYDVKMKEKGDIPEGYSVSREKKERFSLILESASTNQTSMYLCAIGRPGLGGAEAFFGQGTRLTVV.

This clone was detected once. The chain carries TRBV18 and TRBJ2-3, with 13 nucleotides matching TRBD2. The germline V gene has CDR1 KGHSH and CDR2 LQKENI. V lost 8 bases, J lost 1 base, and 3 bases stayed unmatched. The CDR3 spans 15 residues. As DNA, the CDR3 is TGTGCCAGCGGAACTAGCGGGGGGGGCACAGATACGCAGTATTTT. It translates to CASGTSGGGTDTQYF. Together with reference TRBV18 and TRBJ2-3, the CDR3 gives the full variable domain: NAGVMQNPRHLVRRRGQEARLRCSPMKGHSHVYWYRQLPEEGLKFMVYLQKENIIDESGMPKERFSAEFPKEGPSILRIQQVVRGDSAAYFCASGTSGGGTDTQYFGPGTRLTVL.

This clone was seen only once. The chain joins TRBV19 to TRBJ2-6; a weak D match, TRBD2 (5 bases). The CDR3 length is 15 residues. V was cut by 7 bases and J by 0 bases, with 10 bases left in between. The V gene's germline CDR1 is LNHDA and CDR2 SQIVND (reference sequence). The CDR3 coding sequence is TGTGCCAGTAACGGACTCAGCTCTGGGGCCAACGTCCTGACTTTC. Its translation is CASNGLSSGANVLTF.

This clone appeared a few times. The chain carries TRBV4-3 and TRBJ2-2; TRBD1 matches at 10 bases. V lost 4 bases, J lost 1 base, and 0 bases stayed unmatched. The length of the CDR3 is 15 residues. CDR1 and CDR2 (germline): LGHNA, YSLEER. CDR3 DNA sequence: TGCGCCAGCAGCCGGGACAGGGGGAACACCGGGGAGCTGTTTTTT. It encodes CASSRDRGNTGELFF.

The chain has TRBV25-1 and TRBJ1-2; D not resolved. V lost 4 bases and J 3 bases, leaving 6 bases between the germline ends. This CDR3 comprises 12 residues. Germline loops: CDR1 MGHDK, CDR2 SYGVNS. The chain's CDR3 is CASSGGYYGYTF. For the CDR3, the DNA is TGTGCCAGCAGTGGAGGGTACTATGGCTACACCTTC.

DNA for the CDR3: TGTGCCAGCAGTGAAGACTCCGGCAAAAACATTCAGTACTTC. Its protein product is CASSEDSGKNIQYF. V is TRBV6-1 and J is TRBJ2-4; D unresolved. Trimming took off 1 base at V and 3 bases at J, with 7 bases between the two ends. This CDR3 is built from 14 residues. Germline lookup yields CDR1 MNHNS and CDR2 SASEGT.

The genes are TRBV28 and TRBJ1-2, with 7 bases identical to TRBD1. Germline CDR1 reads MDHEN; CDR2 reads SYDVKM. The trim removed 3 bases at V and 10 bases at J, leaving 11 bases unmatched. The CDR3 has 14 amino acids. The CDR3 loop reads CASSLAAGGRNYTF. In nucleotides, the CDR3 is TGTGCCAGCAGTTTGGCGGCAGGGGGAAGAAACTACACCTTC.

This chain links TRBV28 with TRBJ2-1, with TRBD2 identical over 13 bases. The CDR3 spans 17 residues. After removal of 3 bases from V and 3 bases from J, the junction contained 5 bases not matched to a gene. Germline V lookup: CDR1 MDHEN, CDR2 SYDVKM. CDR3 in DNA: TGTGCCAGCAGTTTCGGGACTAGCGGGGACCACTACAATGAGCAGTTCTTC. Translating it yields CASSFGTSGDHYNEQFF.

The V gene is TRBV5-4, the J gene TRBJ1-2; 7 bases agree with TRBD1. Trimming took 3 bases from V and 4 from J; bases not matched to a gene: 9. CDR1 SGHNT and CDR2 YYREEE come from the germline V gene (reference sequence). This CDR3 region has 15 residues. The CDR3 loop reads CASSSRDRSTYGYTF. CDR3 bases: TGTGCCAGCAGCTCGAGGGACAGATCGACCTATGGCTACACCTTC. Based on the CDR3 plus reference TRBV5-4 and TRBJ1-2, the full variable domain is ETGVTQSPTHLIKTRGQQVTLRCSSQSGHNTVSWYQQALGQGPQFIFQYYREEENGRGNFPPRFSGLQFPNYSSELNVNALELDDSALYLCASSSRDRSTYGYTFGSGTRLTVV.

This rearrangement joins TRBV29-1 to TRBJ1-2; D uncertain. This CDR3 has 10 amino acids. V lost 0 bases to trimming and J lost 7 bases, with 3 bases between them. CDR1 and CDR2 (germline): SQVTM, ANQGSEA. CDR3 protein: CSVEEAGYTF. CDR3 in DNA: TGCAGCGTTGAAGAGGCTGGCTACACCTTC.

The chain recombines TRBV27 with TRBJ1-5; D perhaps matches TRBD1 (6 bases). CDR3 length: 17 residues. Trimming removed 6 bases at V and 1 base at J, with 19 bases between. Germline loops: CDR1 MNHEY, CDR2 SMNVEV (reference sequence). The CDR3 bases are TGTGCCAGCAGCCTTGCGGGGGGGCAGGGGAGCAATCAGCCCCAGCATTTT. Amino acid sequence: CASSLAGGQGSNQPQHF.

This clone was seen only a few times. The chain couples TRBV19 to TRBJ2-7; D possibly corresponds to TRBD1 (6 bases). The CDR3 loop spans 15 amino acids. Trimming took 5 bases from V and 6 from J, leaving 20 bases between them. Germline V gene lookup returns CDR1 LNHDA and CDR2 SQIVND (reference sequence). As DNA, the CDR3 is TGTGCCAGTAGTCCCTTTCGGGACATATCACGCGAGCAGTACTTC. Its translation: CASSPFRDISREQYF.